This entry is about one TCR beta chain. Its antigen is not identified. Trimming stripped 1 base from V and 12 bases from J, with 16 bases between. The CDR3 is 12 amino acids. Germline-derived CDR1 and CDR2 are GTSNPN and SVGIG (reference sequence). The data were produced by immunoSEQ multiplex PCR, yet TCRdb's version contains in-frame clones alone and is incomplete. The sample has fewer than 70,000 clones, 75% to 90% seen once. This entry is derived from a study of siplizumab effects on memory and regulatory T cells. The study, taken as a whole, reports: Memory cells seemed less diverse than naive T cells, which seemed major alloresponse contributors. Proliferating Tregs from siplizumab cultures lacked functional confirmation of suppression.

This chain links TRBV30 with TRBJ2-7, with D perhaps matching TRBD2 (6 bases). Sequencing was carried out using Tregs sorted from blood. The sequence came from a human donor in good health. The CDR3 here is CAWSARLVGPYF. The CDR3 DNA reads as TGTGCCTGGAGTGCCAGACTAGTCGGTCCGTACTTC. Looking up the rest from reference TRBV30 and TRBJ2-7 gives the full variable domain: SQTIHQWPATLVQPVGSPLSLECTVEGTSNPNLYWYRQAAGRGLQLLFYSVGIGQISSEVPQNLSASRPQDRQFILSSKKLLLSDSGFYLCAWSARLVGPYFGPGTRLTVT.